This TCR beta chain was observed in a study of shared clonotypes between healthy human individuals. Naive-designated CD8 cells lacked CD45RO, were positively enriched for CCR7, and omitted terminally differentiated effector memory CD45RA+ cells. The study drew its donors from healthy HIV-negative adults without recent acute infections or vaccinations. The study's findings and limits: Deeper or shallower sequencing was expected to change how clonotypes are shared among donors. Compared with memory subsets, naive subsets generally had larger estimated richness. A handful of donors held about 5% of naive CD4 clonotypes in common.

V was clipped by 5 bases and J by 6 bases; unmatched bases: 4. Germline lookup yields CDR1 MDHEN and CDR2 SYDVKM. The CDR3 spans 14 residues. This clone was observed once. Its antigen is as yet unknown. Only in-frame clones appear in the TCRdb table, and some are missing; sequencing was by immunoSEQ multiplex PCR. Found here are 2 million or so clones, about 95% of them singletons; the top ten hold more than 0.95%. The chain employs TRBV28 and TRBJ1-5; 10 nucleotides line up with TRBD1. The sample taken for sequencing was naive CD8+ T cells sorted from blood. The receptor was isolated from a man aged 18 to 30 in good health. The chain's CDR3 is CASSPGTGAQPQHF. CDR3 DNA: TGTGCCAGCAGTCCCGGGACAGGGGCTCAGCCCCAGCATTTT.